This T cell receptor (beta chain) is from a study of blood T cell repertoires in COVID-19. Study context: COVID-19 samples collected from the United States, Italy and Spain covered acute and convalescent phases. From T cells, B-cell-depleted T cells, or PBMCs came the material, which was cDNA or gDNA.

Trimming at V came to 4 bases and at J to 3 bases, leaving 9 bases not matched to a gene. Germline CDR1 and CDR2: MDHEN and SYDVKM. This CDR3 comprises 15 residues. In the authors' workflow: Reference gene primer amplification gave nucleated cell count estimates. Profiled with immunoSEQ multiplex PCR; TCRdb holds only in-frame clones, not every one. That table supplies the V and J calls and clone size; D and trimming were determined from the DNA. This sample carries about 220,000 clones, 80% to 90% of them seen once, and the ten largest clones take around 3%. The clonotype was recovered from a man between 50 and 59 years old who had recovered from COVID-19. The rearrangement joins TRBV28 to TRBJ2-7, with TRBD1 matching over 7 bases. Sequenced material: peripheral blood. CDR3 DNA: TGTGCCAGCAGTTCACCGGGACAGACAATCTACGAGCAGTACTTC. It is translated as CASSSPGQTIYEQYF.